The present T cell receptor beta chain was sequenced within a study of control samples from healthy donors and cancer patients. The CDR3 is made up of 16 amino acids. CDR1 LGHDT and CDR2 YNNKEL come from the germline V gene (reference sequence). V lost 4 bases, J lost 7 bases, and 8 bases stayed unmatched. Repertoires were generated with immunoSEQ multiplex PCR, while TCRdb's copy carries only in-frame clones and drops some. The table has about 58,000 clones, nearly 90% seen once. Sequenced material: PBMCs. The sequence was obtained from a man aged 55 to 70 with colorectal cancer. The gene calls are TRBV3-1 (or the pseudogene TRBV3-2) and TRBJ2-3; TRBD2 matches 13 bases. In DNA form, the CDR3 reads TGTGCCAGCAGCCTCGAACTAGCGGGGGGGCGGAATACGCAGTATTTT. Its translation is CASSLELAGGRNTQYF.